This passage covers 12 T cell receptor beta chains from one sample sequenced in a study of blood T cell repertoires in COVID-19. Assay used: immunoSEQ multiplex PCR; TCRdb lists only in-frame clones, some missing. The sample consists of 650,000 to 800,000 clones, approximately 90% of them appearing once. The specimen sequenced was peripheral blood. The receptors here all came from a woman aged 18-29 years with acute or convalescent COVID-19.

This clone has just one count. The V gene is TRBV18, the J gene TRBJ1-2, with D tentatively TRBD1 (5 bases). The V gene's germline CDR1 is KGHSH and CDR2 LQKENI. This CDR3 is built from 13 residues. V was pared by 3 bases and J by 6 bases, with 11 bases between. CDR3 nucleotides: TGTGCCAGCTCACCTCGGGGGTCTCATGGCTACACCTTC. Protein: CASSPRGSHGYTF. The full variable domain, completed using reference TRBV18 and TRBJ1-2, is NAGVMQNPRHLVRRRGQEARLRCSPMKGHSHVYWYRQLPEEGLKFMVYLQKENIIDESGMPKERFSAEFPKEGPSILRIQQVVRGDSAAYFCASSPRGSHGYTFGSGTRLTVV.

The rearrangement joins TRBV9 to TRBJ1-3; 10 nucleotides match TRBD1. The germline CDR1 and CDR2 sequences are SGDLS and YYNGEE. This CDR3 spans 18 amino acids. Trimming took 3 bases from V and 1 from J; bases not matched to a gene: 10. The CDR3 loop is CASSAGGGTGESGNTIYF. The CDR3 DNA is TGTGCCAGCAGCGCCGGAGGCGGGACAGGGGAATCTGGAAACACCATATATTTT. Combining the CDR3 with reference TRBV9 and TRBJ1-3 gives the whole variable domain DSGVTQTPKHLITATGQRVTLRCSPRSGDLSVYWYQQSLDQGLQFLIQYYNGEERAKGNILERFSAQQFPDLHSELNLSSLELGDSALYFCASSAGGGTGESGNTIYFGEGSWLTVV.

A note on this clone: This same CDR3 is encoded by further DNA sequences in the sample. The chain employs TRBV7-2 and TRBJ2-7; 9 bases fit TRBD2. The length of the CDR3 is 16 residues. From germline, CDR1 is SGHTA and CDR2 FQGNSA. In nucleotides, the CDR3 is TGTGCTAGCCGCCTAGGTAGCGGGGGCCCCTTGGACGAGCAGTACTTC. This sequence encodes CASRLGSGGPLDEQYF. The full variable domain, with the rest looked up from reference TRBV7-2 and TRBJ2-7, is GAGVSQSPSNKVTEKGKDVELRCDPISGHTALYWYRQSLGQGLEFLIYFQGNSAPDKSGLPSDRFSAERTGGSVSTLTIQRTQQEDSAVYLCASRLGSGGPLDEQYFGPGTRLTVT.

The chain couples TRBV5-5 to TRBJ1-2; D is ambiguous. The V end was cut by 2 bases, the J end by 1 base, with 3 bases between. In germline, CDR1 is SGHKS, CDR2 YYEKEE (reference sequence). The CDR3 extends over 12 amino acids. The CDR3 loop is CASSFYNYGYTF. In DNA, the CDR3 is TGTGCCAGCAGCTTTTATAACTATGGCTACACCTTC.

V usage is TRBV7-2 and J usage is TRBJ2-3; TRBD2 might be the D (5 bases). The germline V gene has CDR1 SGHTA and CDR2 FQGNSA. The V gene lost 5 bases and the J gene lost 1 base, with 10 bases spanning the gap. The CDR3 loop spans 14 amino acids. DNA for the CDR3: TGTGCCAGCAGCCGGGAAAGTGGCACAGATACGCAGTATTTT. It codes for CASSRESGTDTQYF.

The chain combines TRBV27 with TRBJ2-1; 8 bases line up with TRBD1. The trim removed 5 bases at V and 3 bases at J, leaving 9 bases unmatched. The CDR3 covers 16 residues. Looked up from germline, CDR1 is MNHEY and CDR2 is SMNVEV (reference sequence). This chain's CDR3 is CASSPGQGRVYNEQFF. The CDR3 nucleotides are TGTGCCAGCAGTCCCGGACAGGGACGGGTCTACAATGAGCAGTTCTTC.

The V and J genes are TRBV24-1 and TRBJ2-3; TRBD2 matches at 9 bases. There are 14 residues in the CDR3. Per the germline V gene, CDR1 is KGHDR and CDR2 is SFDVKD. Unmatched junction bases numbered 6, after V lost 2 bases and J lost 10 bases. CDR3 DNA: TGTGCCACCAGTGATTCTGCGGGGGGGAATGCGCAGTATTTT. This encodes CATSDSAGGNAQYF.

J is TRBJ1-3 and V is TRBV5-1; no clear D gene. The germline gives CDR1 SGHRS, CDR2 YFSETQ. Trimming cost V 4 bases and J 0 bases, with 14 bases left between them. The CDR3 has 16 amino acids. The CDR3 region has the DNA TGCGCCAGCAGCCGGGGTGGTACGAGCTCTGGAAACACCATATATTTT. Protein product: CASSRGGTSSGNTIYF.

The rearrangement joins TRBV4-1 to TRBJ1-1; 8 nucleotides align to TRBD1. This CDR3 is 15 amino acids long. CDR1 is MGHRA and CDR2 is YSYEKL in the germline V gene. The V gene end was trimmed by 3 bases and the J gene end by 1 base; junction bases not matched to a gene: 4. As DNA, the CDR3 is TGCGCCAGCAGCCACTGGGACAGGTCGAACACTGAAGCTTTCTTT. Translation gives CASSHWDRSNTEAFF.

This clone has a single count. V usage is TRBV19 and J usage is TRBJ1-4; D may be TRBD1 (5 bases). Trimming pared 7 bases from V and 4 bases from J, leaving 22 bases between. Germline V gene sequence: CDR1 LNHDA, CDR2 SQIVND (reference sequence). CDR3 length: 17 amino acids. The DNA of the CDR3 is TGTGCCAGTACCAGCTCCACGATAGGGGAGGGTAATGAAAAACTGTTTTTT. Protein: CASTSSTIGEGNEKLFF.

The chain is built from TRBV5-1 and TRBJ1-4, with 7 bases fitting TRBD1. Germline trimming cut 2 bases from V and 8 bases from J; bases unmatched to any gene: 9. The germline V gene encodes CDR1 SGHRS and CDR2 YFSETQ. CDR3 length equals 15 residues. The CDR3 protein is CASSLADRREEKLFF. CDR3 bases: TGCGCCAGCAGCTTAGCGGACAGGCGTGAAGAAAAACTGTTTTTT.

The chain joins TRBV6-5 to TRBJ1-3; D call uncertain. Germline V gene data show CDR1 as MNHEY and CDR2 as SVGAGI. The CDR3 has 15 residues. Trimming removed 7 bases at V and 0 bases at J, with 13 bases between. In nucleotides, the CDR3 is TGTGCCAGCACGACGGGTCCCAGCTCTGGAAACACCATATATTTT. Protein: CASTTGPSSGNTIYF.